This TCR beta chain was observed in a study of OX40 agonist ivuxolimab in advanced cancers. Background on the study: People who had prior anti-PD-1, anti-PD-L1 or anti-CTLA-4 therapy could take part, and roughly 40% had some.

Germline V gives CDR1 SGHVS, CDR2 FNYEAQ. The CDR3 runs to 14 residues. V lost 2 bases and J 3 bases, leaving 8 bases between the germline ends. The table lists this clone with a few counts. Measured with immunoSEQ multiplex PCR; TCRdb has only the in-frame clones, and not every one. This table has fewer than 35,000 clones, under 85% appearing once. The TCR comes from an adult with an advanced solid tumor such as melanoma, head and neck, liver or kidney cancer. The input for sequencing was CD4+ or CD8+ T cells sorted from blood, taken in a trial of the OX40 agonist ivuxolimab. The J gene is TRBJ1-3, the V gene TRBV7-6; no definite D call. As DNA, the CDR3 is TGTGCCAGCAGCTTAACGGGTAGTGGAAACACCATATATTTT. It encodes CASSLTGSGNTIYF.